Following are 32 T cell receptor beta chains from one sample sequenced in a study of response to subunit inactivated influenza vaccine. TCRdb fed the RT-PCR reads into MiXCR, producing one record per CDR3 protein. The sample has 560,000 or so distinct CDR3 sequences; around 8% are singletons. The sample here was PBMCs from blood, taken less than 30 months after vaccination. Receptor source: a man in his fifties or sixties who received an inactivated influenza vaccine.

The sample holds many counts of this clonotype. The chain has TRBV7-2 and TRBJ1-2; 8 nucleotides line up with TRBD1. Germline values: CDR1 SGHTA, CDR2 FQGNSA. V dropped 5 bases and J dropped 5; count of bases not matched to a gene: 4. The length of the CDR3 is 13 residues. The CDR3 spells CASSRGQDYGYTF. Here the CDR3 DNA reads TGTGCCAGCAGCCGGGGACAGGATTATGGCTACACCTTC.

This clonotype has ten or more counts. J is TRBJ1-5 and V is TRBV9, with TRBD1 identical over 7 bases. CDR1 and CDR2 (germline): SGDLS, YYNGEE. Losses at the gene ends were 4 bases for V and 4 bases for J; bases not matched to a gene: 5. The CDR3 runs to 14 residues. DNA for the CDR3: TGTGCCAGCAGCATAAGGGGGCGGAATCAGCCCCAGCATTTT. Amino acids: CASSIRGRNQPQHF. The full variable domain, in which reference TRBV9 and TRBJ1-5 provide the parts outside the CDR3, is DSGVTQTPKHLITATGQRVTLRCSPRSGDLSVYWYQQSLDQGLQFLIQYYNGEERAKGNILERFSAQQFPDLHSELNLSSLELGDSALYFCASSIRGRNQPQHFGDGTRLSIL.

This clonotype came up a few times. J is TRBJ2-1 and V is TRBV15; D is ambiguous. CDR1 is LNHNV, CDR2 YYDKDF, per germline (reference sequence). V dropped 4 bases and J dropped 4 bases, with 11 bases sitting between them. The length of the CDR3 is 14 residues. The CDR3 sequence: CATSMVGKYNEQFF. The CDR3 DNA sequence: TGTGCCACCAGCATGGTGGGAAAATACAATGAGCAGTTCTTC.

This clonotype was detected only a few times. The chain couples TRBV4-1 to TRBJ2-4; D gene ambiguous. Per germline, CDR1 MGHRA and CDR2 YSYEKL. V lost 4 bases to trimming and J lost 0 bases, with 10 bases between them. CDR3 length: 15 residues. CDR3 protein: CASSPVFLAKNIQYF. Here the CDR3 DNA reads TGCGCCAGCAGCCCAGTCTTCCTAGCCAAAAACATTCAGTACTTC.

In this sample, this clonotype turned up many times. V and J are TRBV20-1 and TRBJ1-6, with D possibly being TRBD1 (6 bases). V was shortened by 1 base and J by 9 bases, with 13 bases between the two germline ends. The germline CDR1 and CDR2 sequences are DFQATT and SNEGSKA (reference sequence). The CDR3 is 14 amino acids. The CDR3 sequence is CSARVGHGGSPLHF. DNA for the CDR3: TGCAGTGCTAGAGTGGGACATGGGGGTTCACCCCTCCACTTT.

CDR3 nucleotides: TGCGCCAGCAGCCAAGTCACGACTAACGGGGGCGCTAGCACAGATACGCAGTATTTT. Its translation: CASSQVTTNGGASTDTQYF. The J gene is TRBJ2-3, the V gene TRBV4-3, with D possibly being TRBD1 or TRBD2 (6 bases each). The CDR3 contains 19 residues. V dropped 1 base and J dropped 0 bases, with 20 bases sitting between them. CDR1 and CDR2 (germline): LGHNA, YSLEER.

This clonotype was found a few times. The CDR3 region has the DNA TGTGCCAGCAGTGCCGGACGTAACTCCTACGAGCAGTACTTC. Its translation is CASSAGRNSYEQYF. This chain links TRBV6-1 with TRBJ2-7; D ambiguous. The germline CDR1 and CDR2 sequences are MNHNS and SASEGT. The length of the CDR3 is 14 residues. V lost 4 bases and J 0 bases, leaving 10 bases between the germline ends.

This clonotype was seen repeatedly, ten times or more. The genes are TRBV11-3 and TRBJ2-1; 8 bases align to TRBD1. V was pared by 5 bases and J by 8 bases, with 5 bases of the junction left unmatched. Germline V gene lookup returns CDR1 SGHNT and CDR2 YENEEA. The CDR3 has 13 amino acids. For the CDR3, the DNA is TGTGCCAGCAGCAAAATGACAGGGGATGAGCAGTTCTTC. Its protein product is CASSKMTGDEQFF.

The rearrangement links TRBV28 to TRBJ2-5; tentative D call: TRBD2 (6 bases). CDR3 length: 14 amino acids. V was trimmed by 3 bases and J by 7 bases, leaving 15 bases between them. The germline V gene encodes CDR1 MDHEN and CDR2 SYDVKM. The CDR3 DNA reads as TGTGCCAGCAGTTTGCAATTAGCGGCGGGGACCCAGTACTTC. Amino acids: CASSLQLAAGTQYF.

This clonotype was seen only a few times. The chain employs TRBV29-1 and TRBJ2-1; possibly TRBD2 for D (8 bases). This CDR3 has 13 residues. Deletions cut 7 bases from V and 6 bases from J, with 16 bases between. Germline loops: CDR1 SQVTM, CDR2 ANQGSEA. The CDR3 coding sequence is TGCAGCGGGTCGGGAGGGGGCCGCAATGAGCAGTTCTTC. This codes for CSGSGGGRNEQFF.

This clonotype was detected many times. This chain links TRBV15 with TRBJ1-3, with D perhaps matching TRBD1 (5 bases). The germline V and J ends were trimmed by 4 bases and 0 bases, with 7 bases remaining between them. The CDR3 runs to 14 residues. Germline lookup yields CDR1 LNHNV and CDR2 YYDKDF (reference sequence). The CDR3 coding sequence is TGTGCCACCAGCACAGGGAGCTCTGGAAACACCATATATTTT. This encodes CATSTGSSGNTIYF. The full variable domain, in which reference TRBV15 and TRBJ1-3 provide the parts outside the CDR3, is DAMVIQNPRYQVTQFGKPVTLSCSQTLNHNVMYWYQQKSSQAPKLLFHYYDKDFNNEADTPDNFQSRRPNTSFCFLDIRSPGLGDTAMYLCATSTGSSGNTIYFGEGSWLTVV.

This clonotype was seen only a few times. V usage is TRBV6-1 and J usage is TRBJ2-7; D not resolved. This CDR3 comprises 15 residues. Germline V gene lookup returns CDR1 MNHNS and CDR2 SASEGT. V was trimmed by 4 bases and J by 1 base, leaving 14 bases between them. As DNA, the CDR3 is TGTGCCAGCAGTGTACGGTCAGGAGCTTCCTACGAGCAGTACTTC. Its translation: CASSVRSGASYEQYF.

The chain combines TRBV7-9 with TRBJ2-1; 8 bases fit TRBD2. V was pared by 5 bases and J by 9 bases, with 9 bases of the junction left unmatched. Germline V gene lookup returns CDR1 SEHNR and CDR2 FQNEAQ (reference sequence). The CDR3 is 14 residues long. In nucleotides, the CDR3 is TGTGCCAGCAGCCCCCCGGGACTAGAATTTGAGCAGTTCTTC. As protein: CASSPPGLEFEQFF.

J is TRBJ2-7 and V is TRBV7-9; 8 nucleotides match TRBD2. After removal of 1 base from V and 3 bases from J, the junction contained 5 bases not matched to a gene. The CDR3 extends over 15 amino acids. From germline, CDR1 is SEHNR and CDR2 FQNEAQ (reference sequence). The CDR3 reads CASSLGAAGGYEQYF. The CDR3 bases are TGTGCCAGCAGCTTAGGAGCCGCGGGGGGCTACGAGCAGTACTTC. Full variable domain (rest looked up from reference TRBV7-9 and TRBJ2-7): DTGVSQNPRHKITKRGQNVTFRCDPISEHNRLYWYRQTLGQGPEFLTYFQNEAQLEKSRLLSDRFSAERPKGSFSTLEIQRTEQGDSAMYLCASSLGAAGGYEQYFGPGTRLTVT.

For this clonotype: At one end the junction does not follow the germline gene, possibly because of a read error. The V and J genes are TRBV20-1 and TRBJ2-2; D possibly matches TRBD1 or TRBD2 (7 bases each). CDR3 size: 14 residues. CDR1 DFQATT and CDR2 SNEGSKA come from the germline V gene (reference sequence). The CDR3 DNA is TGCAGTGCCAGAGGGAGGGGGCAGTCCGGGGAGCTGTTTTTT. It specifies CSARGRGQSGELFF.

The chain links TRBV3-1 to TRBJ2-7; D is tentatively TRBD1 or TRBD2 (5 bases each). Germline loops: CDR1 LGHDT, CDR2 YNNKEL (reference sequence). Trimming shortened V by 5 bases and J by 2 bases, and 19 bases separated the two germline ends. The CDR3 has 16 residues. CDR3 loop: CASSFPSGTGTYEQYF. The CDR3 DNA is TGTGCCAGCAGCTTTCCCTCCGGGACGGGTACCTACGAGCAGTACTTC.

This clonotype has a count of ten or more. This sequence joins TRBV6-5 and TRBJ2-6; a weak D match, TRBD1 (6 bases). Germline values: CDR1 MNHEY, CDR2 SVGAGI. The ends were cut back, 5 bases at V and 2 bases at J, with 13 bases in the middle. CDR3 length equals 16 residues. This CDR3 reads CASSNLPGAGANVLTF. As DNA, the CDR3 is TGTGCCAGCAGTAACCTTCCAGGGGCTGGGGCCAACGTCCTGACTTTC.

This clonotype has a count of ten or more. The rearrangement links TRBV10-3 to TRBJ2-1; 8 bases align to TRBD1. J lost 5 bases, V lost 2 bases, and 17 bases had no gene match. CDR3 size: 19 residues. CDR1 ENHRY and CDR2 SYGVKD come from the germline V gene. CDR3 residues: CAISETQGAPTSTNNEQFF. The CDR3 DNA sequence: TGTGCCATCAGTGAGACGCAGGGGGCGCCGACCAGCACAAACAATGAGCAGTTCTTC.

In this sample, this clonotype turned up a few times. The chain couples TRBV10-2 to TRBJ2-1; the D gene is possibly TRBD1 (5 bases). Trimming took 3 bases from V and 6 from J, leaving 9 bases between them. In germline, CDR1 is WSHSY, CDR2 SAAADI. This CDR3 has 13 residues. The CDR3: CASSDPGSNEQFF. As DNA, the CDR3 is TGCGCCAGCAGTGACCCAGGGTCCAATGAGCAGTTCTTC.

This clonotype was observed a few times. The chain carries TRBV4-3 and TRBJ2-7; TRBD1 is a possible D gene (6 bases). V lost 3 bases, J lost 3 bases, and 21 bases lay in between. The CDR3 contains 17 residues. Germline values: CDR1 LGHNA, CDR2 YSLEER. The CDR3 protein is CASSQAGQGSFFYEQYF. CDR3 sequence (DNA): TGCGCCAGCAGCCAGGCCGGCCAGGGGAGTTTCTTCTACGAGCAGTACTTC.

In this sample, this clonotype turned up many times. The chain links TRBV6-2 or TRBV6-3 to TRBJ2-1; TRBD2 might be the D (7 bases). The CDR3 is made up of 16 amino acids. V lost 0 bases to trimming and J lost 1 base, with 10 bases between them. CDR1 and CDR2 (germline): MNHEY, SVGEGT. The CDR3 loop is CASSYSAGASYNEQFF. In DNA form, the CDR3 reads TGTGCCAGCAGTTACTCGGCGGGGGCATCCTACAATGAGCAGTTCTTC.

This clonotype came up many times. In nucleotides, the CDR3 is TGTGCCAGCAGCCCGCACAACACAGATACGCAGTATTTT. Residues: CASSPHNTDTQYF. V usage is TRBV27 and J usage is TRBJ2-3; unclear D gene. Germline values: CDR1 MNHEY, CDR2 SMNVEV (reference sequence). The CDR3 has 13 amino acids. Between the trimmed V and J ends, which lost 6 bases and 2 bases, there was a span of 9 bases.

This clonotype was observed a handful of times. The CDR3 here is CASSYDLSGGELFF. CDR3 nucleotides: TGTGCCAGCAGTTACGACCTATCGGGCGGGGAGCTGTTTTTT. The chain links TRBV6-5 to TRBJ2-2, with D uncertain. Germline V lookup: CDR1 MNHEY, CDR2 SVGAGI. V was trimmed by 2 bases and J by 7 bases, leaving 11 bases between them. The CDR3 extends over 14 amino acids.

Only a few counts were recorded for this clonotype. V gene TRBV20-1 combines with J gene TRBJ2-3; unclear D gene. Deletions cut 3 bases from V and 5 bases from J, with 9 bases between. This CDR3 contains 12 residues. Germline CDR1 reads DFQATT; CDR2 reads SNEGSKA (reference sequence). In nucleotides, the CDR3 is TGCAGTGCTAGTCCCGACGGAGATACGCAGTATTTT. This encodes CSASPDGDTQYF.

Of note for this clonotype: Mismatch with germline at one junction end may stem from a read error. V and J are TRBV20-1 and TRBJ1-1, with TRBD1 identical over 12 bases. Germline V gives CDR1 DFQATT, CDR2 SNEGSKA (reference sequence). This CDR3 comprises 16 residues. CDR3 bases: TGCTGTGCGCTACGGGGACAGGGGGCTTTGGTCACTGAAGCTTTCTTT. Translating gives CCALRGQGALVTEAFF.

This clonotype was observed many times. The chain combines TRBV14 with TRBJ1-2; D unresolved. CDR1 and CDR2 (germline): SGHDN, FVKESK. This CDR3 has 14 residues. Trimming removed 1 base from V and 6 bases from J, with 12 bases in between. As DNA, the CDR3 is TGTGCCAGCAGCCAAGGGACCGGCAAGGATGGCTACACCTTC. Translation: CASSQGTGKDGYTF. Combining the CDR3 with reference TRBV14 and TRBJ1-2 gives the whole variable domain EAGVTQFPSHSVIEKGQTVTLRCDPISGHDNLYWYRRVMGKEIKFLLHFVKESKQDESGMPNNRFLAERTGGTYSTLKVQPAELEDSGVYFCASSQGTGKDGYTFGSGTRLTVV.

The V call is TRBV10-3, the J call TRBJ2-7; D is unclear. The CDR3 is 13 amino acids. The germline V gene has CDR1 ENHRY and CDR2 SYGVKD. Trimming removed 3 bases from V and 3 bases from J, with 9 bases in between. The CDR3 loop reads CAISEDWIYEQYF. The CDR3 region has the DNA TGTGCCATCAGTGAAGACTGGATCTACGAGCAGTACTTC.

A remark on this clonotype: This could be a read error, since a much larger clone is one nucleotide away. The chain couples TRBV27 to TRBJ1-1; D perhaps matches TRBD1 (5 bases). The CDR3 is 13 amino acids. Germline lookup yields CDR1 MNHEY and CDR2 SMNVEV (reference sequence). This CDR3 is CAGSWGGDTEAFF. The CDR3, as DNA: TGTGCCGGCAGCTGGGGGGGGGACACTGAAGCTTTCTTT.

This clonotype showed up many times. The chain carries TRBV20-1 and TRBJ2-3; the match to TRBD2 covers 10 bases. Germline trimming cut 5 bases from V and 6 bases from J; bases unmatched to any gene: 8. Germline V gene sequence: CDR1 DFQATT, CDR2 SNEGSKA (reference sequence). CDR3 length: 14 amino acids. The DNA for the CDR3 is TGCAGTGCTCACCCCCTAGCGGGAGCCGATACGCAGTATTTT. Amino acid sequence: CSAHPLAGADTQYF.

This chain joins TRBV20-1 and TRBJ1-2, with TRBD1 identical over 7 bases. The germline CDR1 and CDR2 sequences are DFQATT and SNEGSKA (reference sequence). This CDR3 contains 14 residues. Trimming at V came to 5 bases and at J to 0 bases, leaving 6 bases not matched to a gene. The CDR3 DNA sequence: TGCAGTGCTCGCCGACAGGGAGCTAACTATGGCTACACCTTC. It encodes CSARRQGANYGYTF.

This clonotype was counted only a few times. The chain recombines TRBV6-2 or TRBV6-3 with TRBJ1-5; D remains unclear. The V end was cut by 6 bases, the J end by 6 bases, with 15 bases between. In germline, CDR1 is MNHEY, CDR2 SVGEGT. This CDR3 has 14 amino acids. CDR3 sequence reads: CASSPLAAGQPQHF. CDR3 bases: TGTGCCAGCAGCCCCTTGGCGGCGGGTCAGCCCCAGCATTTT.

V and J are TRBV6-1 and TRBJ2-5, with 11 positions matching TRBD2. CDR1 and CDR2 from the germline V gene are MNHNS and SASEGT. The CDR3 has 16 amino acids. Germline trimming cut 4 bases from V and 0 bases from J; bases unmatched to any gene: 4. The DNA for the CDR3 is TGTGCCAGCAGTGTGCGACTAGCGGGGCACCAAGAGACCCAGTACTTC. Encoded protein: CASSVRLAGHQETQYF.